This T cell receptor (beta chain) was sequenced during a study of blood T cells in healthy people across ages. PCR was performed a second time for roughly 7 to 11 cycles using a sample-barcoded 5' primer and a J-beta primer mix. TCRdb recomputed calls from the 5' RACE reads with MiXCR, one row per CDR3 protein. The sample lists around 500,000 distinct CDR3 sequences, roughly 43% occurring once. CDR1 and CDR2 from the germline V gene are SGHRS and YFSETQ. V lost 0 bases and J lost 2, with 12 bases in between. CDR3 length: 15 amino acids. Material for sequencing was blood. This TCR derives from an older man in good health. The gene calls are TRBV5-1 and TRBJ2-7, with a tentative D call TRBD2 (6 bases). The CDR3 coding sequence is TGCGCCAGCAGCTTGGGCGGGACTGACACCTACGAGCAGTACTTC. Encoded protein: CASSLGGTDTYEQYF.